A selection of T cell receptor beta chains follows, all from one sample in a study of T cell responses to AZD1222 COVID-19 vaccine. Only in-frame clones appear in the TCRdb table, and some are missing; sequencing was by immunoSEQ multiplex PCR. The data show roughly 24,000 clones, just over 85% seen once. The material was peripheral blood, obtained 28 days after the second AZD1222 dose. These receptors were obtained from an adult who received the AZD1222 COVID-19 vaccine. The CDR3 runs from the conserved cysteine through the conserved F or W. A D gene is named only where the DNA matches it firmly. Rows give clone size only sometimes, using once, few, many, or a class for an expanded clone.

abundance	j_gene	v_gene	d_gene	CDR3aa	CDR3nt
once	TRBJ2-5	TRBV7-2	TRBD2	CASSSGLAGQETQYF	TGTGCCAGCAGCTCCGGACTAGCGGGTCAAGAGACCCAGTACTTC
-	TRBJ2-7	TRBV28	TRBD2	CASKLAGGYEQYF	TGTGCCAGCAAACTAGCGGGGGGGTACGAGCAGTACTTC
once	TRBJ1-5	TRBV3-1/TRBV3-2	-	CASSQAGTNQPQHF	TGTGCCAGCAGCCAAGCCGGGACGAATCAGCCCCAGCATTTT
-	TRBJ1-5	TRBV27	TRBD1	CASSWTGHQPQHF	TGTGCCAGCAGTTGGACAGGGCATCAGCCCCAGCATTTT
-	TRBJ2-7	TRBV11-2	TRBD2	CASSLDSTSGGPRSYEQYF	TGTGCCAGCAGCTTAGACTCTACTAGCGGGGGGCCTCGCTCCTACGAGCAGTACTTC
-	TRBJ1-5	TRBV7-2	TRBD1	CASSFTGDQPQHF	TGTGCCAGCAGCTTCACAGGGGATCAGCCCCAGCATTTT
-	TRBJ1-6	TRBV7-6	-	CASSTGTRGSPLHF	TGTGCCAGCAGCACCGGGACCCGGGGTTCACCCCTCCACTTT
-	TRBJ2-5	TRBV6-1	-	CASSEGLAVGETQYF	TGTGCCAGCAGTGAAGGATTGGCCGTGGGGGAGACCCAGTACTTC
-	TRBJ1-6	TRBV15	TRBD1	CATSRTGEYNSPLHF	TGTGCCACCAGCAGGACAGGGGAATATAATTCACCCCTCCACTTT
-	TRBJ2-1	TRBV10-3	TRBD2	CATRTDGTTIEQFF	TGTGCCACTCGGACGGACGGGACTACAATTGAGCAGTTCTTC
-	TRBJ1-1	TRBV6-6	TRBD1	CASIAGQGSEAFF	TGTGCCAGCATTGCGGGACAGGGGTCTGAAGCTTTCTTT